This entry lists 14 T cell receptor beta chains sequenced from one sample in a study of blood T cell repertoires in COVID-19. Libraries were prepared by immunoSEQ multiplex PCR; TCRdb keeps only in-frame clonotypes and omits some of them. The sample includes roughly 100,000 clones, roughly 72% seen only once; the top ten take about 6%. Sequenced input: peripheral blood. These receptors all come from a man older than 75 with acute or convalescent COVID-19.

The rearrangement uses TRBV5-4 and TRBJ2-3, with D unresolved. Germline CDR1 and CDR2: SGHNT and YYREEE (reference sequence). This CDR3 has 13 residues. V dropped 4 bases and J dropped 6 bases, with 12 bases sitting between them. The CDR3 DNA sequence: TGTGCCAGCAGCCTCCTGGAGTCGGATACGCAGTATTTT. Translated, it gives CASSLLESDTQYF.

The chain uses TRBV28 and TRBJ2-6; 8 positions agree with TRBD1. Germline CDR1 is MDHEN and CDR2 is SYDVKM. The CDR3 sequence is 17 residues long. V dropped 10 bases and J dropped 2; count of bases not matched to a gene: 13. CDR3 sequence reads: CATLSDREVTGANVLTF. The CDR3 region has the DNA TGTGCCACCCTTTCGGACAGGGAGGTTACTGGGGCCAACGTCCTGACTTTC. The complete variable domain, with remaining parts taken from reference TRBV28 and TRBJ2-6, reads DVKVTQSSRYLVKRTGEKVFLECVQDMDHENMFWYRQDPGLGLRLIYFSYDVKMKEKGDIPEGYSVSREKKERFSLILESASTNQTSMYLCATLSDREVTGANVLTFGAGSRLTVL.

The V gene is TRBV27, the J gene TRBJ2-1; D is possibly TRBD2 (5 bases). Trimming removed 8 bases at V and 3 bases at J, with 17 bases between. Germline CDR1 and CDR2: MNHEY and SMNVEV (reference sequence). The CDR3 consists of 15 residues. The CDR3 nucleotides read TGTGCCAGCGGCCATGCGAGCGGAATCTACAATGAGCAGTTCTTC. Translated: CASGHASGIYNEQFF.

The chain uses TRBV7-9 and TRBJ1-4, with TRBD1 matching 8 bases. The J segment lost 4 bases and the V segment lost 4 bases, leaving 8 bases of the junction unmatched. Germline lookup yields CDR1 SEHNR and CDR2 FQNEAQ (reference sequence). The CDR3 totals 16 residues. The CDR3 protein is CASSSQGTGYNEKLFF. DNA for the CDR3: TGTGCCAGCAGCTCCCAGGGGACAGGCTATAATGAAAAACTGTTTTTT.

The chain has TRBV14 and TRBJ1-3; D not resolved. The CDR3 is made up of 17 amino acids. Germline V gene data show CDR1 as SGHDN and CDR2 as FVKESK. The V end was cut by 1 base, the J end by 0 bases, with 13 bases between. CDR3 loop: CASSQVGSRHSGNTIYF. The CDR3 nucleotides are TGTGCCAGCAGCCAAGTGGGCAGCCGACACTCTGGAAACACCATATATTTT.

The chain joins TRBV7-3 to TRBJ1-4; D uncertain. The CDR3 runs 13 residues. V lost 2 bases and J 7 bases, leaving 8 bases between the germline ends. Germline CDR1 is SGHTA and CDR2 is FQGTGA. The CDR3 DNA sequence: TGTGCCAGCAGCTTAGTAGAGGGTGAAAAACTGTTTTTT. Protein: CASSLVEGEKLFF.

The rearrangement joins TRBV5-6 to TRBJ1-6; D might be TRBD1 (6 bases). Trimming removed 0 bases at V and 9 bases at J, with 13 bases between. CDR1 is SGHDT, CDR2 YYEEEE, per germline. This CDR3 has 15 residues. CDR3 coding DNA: TGTGCCAGCAGCTTGGTGAACAGGGCGCGTTCACCCCTCCACTTT. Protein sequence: CASSLVNRARSPLHF.

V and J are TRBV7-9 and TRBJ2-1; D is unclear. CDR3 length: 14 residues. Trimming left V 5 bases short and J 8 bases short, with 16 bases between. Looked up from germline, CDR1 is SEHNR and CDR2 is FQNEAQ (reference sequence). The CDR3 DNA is TGTGCCAGCAGCCGATACCGAGGTGTGGATGAGCAGTTCTTC. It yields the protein CASSRYRGVDEQFF.

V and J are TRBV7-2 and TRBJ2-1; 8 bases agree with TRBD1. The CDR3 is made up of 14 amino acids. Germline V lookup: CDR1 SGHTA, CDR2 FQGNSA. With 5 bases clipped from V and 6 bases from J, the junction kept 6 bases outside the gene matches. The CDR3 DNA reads TGTGCCAGCAGCCCCAGGGGGCAGGTCAATGAGCAGTTCTTC. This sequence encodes CASSPRGQVNEQFF.

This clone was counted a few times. CDR3 nucleotides: TGCAGCGTTGGACTAGCGGGAGTCGAGCAGTACTTC. It translates to CSVGLAGVEQYF. The chain recombines TRBV29-1 with TRBJ2-7, with TRBD2 matching over 12 bases. This CDR3 contains 12 residues. Germline V gene lookup returns CDR1 SQVTM and CDR2 ANQGSEA. With 4 bases clipped from V and 6 bases from J, the junction kept 1 base outside the gene matches.

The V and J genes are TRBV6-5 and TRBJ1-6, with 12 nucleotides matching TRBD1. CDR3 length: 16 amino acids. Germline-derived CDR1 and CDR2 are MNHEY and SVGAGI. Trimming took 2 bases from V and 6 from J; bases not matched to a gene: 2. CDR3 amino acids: CASSYGTGGFNSPLHF. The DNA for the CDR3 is TGTGCCAGCAGTTACGGGACAGGGGGCTTTAATTCACCCCTCCACTTT.

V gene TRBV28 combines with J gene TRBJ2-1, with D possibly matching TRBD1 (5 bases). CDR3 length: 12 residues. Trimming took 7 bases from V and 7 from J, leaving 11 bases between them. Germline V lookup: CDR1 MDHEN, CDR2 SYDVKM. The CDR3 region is CASNEAGNEQFF. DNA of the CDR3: TGTGCCAGCAACGAGGCAGGGAATGAGCAGTTCTTC. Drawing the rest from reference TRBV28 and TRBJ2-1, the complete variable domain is DVKVTQSSRYLVKRTGEKVFLECVQDMDHENMFWYRQDPGLGLRLIYFSYDVKMKEKGDIPEGYSVSREKKERFSLILESASTNQTSMYLCASNEAGNEQFFGPGTRLTVL.

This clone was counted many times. CDR3 DNA sequence: TGTGCCAGCAGCTTAGGAGACCAGTACTTC. Translation: CASSLGDQYF. The rearrangement uses TRBV7-8 and TRBJ2-5, with D unresolved. Between the trimmed V and J ends, which lost 1 base and 10 bases, there was a span of 4 bases. The CDR3 extends over 10 amino acids. Germline lookup yields CDR1 SGHVS and CDR2 FQNEAQ.

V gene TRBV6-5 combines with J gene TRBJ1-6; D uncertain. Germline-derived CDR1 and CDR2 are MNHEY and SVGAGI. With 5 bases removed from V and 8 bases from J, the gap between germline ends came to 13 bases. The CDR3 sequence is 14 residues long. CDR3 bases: TGTGCCAGCAGTATCAGACCCGGGGATTCACCCCTCCACTTT. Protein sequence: CASSIRPGDSPLHF.